The T cell receptor (beta chain) described here comes from a study of tumor-infiltrating lymphocytes in primary liver carcinoma. General observations from the study: Tumor-adjacent and tumor-blood pairs shared less of their repertoires than tumor region pairs shared. Tumor specimens were characterized by a significantly higher top-250-clone fraction than blood (p = 0.039).

It was from around 18-30 mg of unsorted bulk tissue that RNA and DNA were co-extracted. Each of the tumor samples contained in excess of 80% viable tumor cells. Concerning this clonotype: Its antigen is unidentified. It may be a read error: a sequence one base away is much more abundant.

Priming with a constant-region primer yielded TCR beta cDNA from approximately 500 ng total RNA. ARM-PCR was slightly modified, and three nested multiplex PCR rounds with it gave rise to the TCR beta libraries. The first two PCR rounds, around 10 cycles each, used TRBV1-TRBV30 forward primers and a C-beta reverse primer. TCRdb fed the multiplex PCR reads into MiXCR, producing one record per CDR3 protein. Found here are tens of thousands of distinct CDR3 sequences, 72% of them singletons; the top ten hold approximately 19%. With 6 bases removed from V and 0 bases from J, the gap between germline ends came to 10 bases. CDR3 size: 14 residues. The germline CDR1 and CDR2 sequences are MDHEN and SYDVKM.

Sequenced material: liver tumor tissue from sampling region 1. Subset meaning: tumor region T1, superior pole. The TCR originated in a man aged 40-50 years with primary liver carcinoma and hepatitis B virus infection. The chain employs TRBV28 and TRBJ2-3; tentative D call: TRBD2 (6 bases). CDR3 region: CASSRGLSTDTQYF. The CDR3, as DNA: TGTGCCAGCAGCCGGGGGTTGAGCACAGATACGCAGTATTTT.